This is a list of T cell receptor beta chains from one sample in a study of T cells in Graves' hyperthyroidism and ophthalmopathy. TCRdb recomputed calls from the multiplex PCR reads with MiXCR, one row per CDR3 protein. The repertoire has some 440,000 distinct CDR3 sequences, 15% to 18% of them found once; the top ten carry roughly 7.4%. The sample consisted of blood. The source of these receptors is a woman younger than 35 with Graves' hyperthyroidism. CDR3s include the opening cysteine and the closing phenylalanine or tryptophan. The D gene is left open where the match is weak. Expanded clones get a size class; other rows say once, few or many, or leave the size out.

j_call d_call v_call cdr3_length clone_size cdr3_nt cdr3_aa
TRBJ2-7 . TRBV20-1 14 many TGCAGTGTAAGGACGGAAGGAAGCTCCTACGAGCAGTACTTC CSVRTEGSSYEQYF
TRBJ2-3 . TRBV27 12 . TGTGCCAGGAGAACCGGGGCAGATACGCAGTATTTT CARRTGADTQYF
TRBJ1-2 . TRBV28 13 many TGTGCCAGCAGTTTGAGGGATGTCCGTGGCTACACCTTC CASSLRDVRGYTF
TRBJ1-5 . TRBV6-1 11 . TGTGCCAGCAGTGAATTCACCGGCCAGCATTTT CASSEFTGQHF
TRBJ1-1 . TRBV6-5 15 many TGTGCCAGCAGTTACAGGTTGGGGTTTAACACTGAAGCTTTCTTT CASSYRLGFNTEAFF
TRBJ2-7 . TRBV13 14 . TGTGCCAGCAGCGGCGGAGGGCCCGGGGGCGAGCAGTACTTC CASSGGGPGGEQYF
TRBJ1-5 . TRBV5-1 15 . TGCGCCAGCAGCTTGGGGTCTCAGACGGGTCAGCCCCAGCATTTT CASSLGSQTGQPQHF
TRBJ2-2 TRBD1 TRBV12-3/TRBV12-4 16 many TGTGCCAGCAGTTGGGACAGGGGGGTCAACACCGGGGAGCTGTTTTTT CASSWDRGVNTGELFF
TRBJ1-1 . TRBV12-3/TRBV12-4 15 many TGTGCCAGCAGTTTTGGGCCTCCCCTGAACACTGAAGCTTTCTTT CASSFGPPLNTEAFF
TRBJ2-5 . TRBV4-1 14 many TGCGCCAGCAGCCCTCTTCTGGGGAGGGAGACCCAGTACTTC CASSPLLGRETQYF
TRBJ2-7 TRBD2 TRBV9 13 many TGTGCCAGCAGCGGGGGGGGGGACTCCGAGCAGTACTTC CASSGGGDSEQYF
TRBJ1-5 TRBD1 TRBV7-2 15 many TGTGCCAGCAGCTTAGAGGGACAGAGACATCAGCCCCAGCATTTT CASSLEGQRHQPQHF
TRBJ1-6 TRBD1 TRBV12-3/TRBV12-4 14 many TGTGCCAGCAGGCAAACAGGGGTCGGCTCACCCCTCCACTTT CASRQTGVGSPLHF
TRBJ1-1 . TRBV5-4 14 few TGTGCCAGCAGCTCTGAAGAGGAAATGACTGAAGCTTTCTTT CASSSEEEMTEAFF
TRBJ2-1 TRBD1 TRBV15 14 many TGTGCCACCAGCAGACCGTCAACAGGGGTAGAGCAGTTCTTC CATSRPSTGVEQFF
TRBJ2-5 . TRBV30 16 few TGTGCCTGGAGTACCCCGTGGGGCGGGGTCCACGAGACCCAGTACTTC CAWSTPWGGVHETQYF
TRBJ2-5 . TRBV11-3 12 many TGTGCCAGCAGCTTAGACTCCACCGTTCAGTACTTC CASSLDSTVQYF
TRBJ1-4 . TRBV9 14 . TGTGCCAGCAGCCCAACCGGGGGCGCGGGGAAACTGTTTTTT CASSPTGGAGKLFF
TRBJ1-1 TRBD1 TRBV7-8 15 many TGTGCCAGCAGCTTAGGGACAGGGGTTGGGACTGAAGCTTTCTTT CASSLGTGVGTEAFF
TRBJ2-1 TRBD2 TRBV7-8 17 . TGTGCCAGCAGCTTACGGACTAGCGGGGGCCTGCAAGATGAGCAGTTCTTC CASSLRTSGGLQDEQFF
TRBJ2-1 TRBD2 TRBV20-1 13 many TGCAGTGCCAAAGAGAGGGAGGGCGATGAGCAGTTCTTC CSAKEREGDEQFF
TRBJ2-7 . TRBV6-5 16 few TGTGCCAGCAGTTACTCGAAAGCCTATTCCTCCTACGAGCAGTACTTC CASSYSKAYSSYEQYF
TRBJ1-1 . TRBV19 14 . TGTGCCAGTAATCAAGACAGGTTGAACACTGAAGCTTTCTTT CASNQDRLNTEAFF
TRBJ1-3 . TRBV7-2 14 many TGTGCCAGCAGCCCCGGGGGTCCCGGAAACACCATATATTTT CASSPGGPGNTIYF
TRBJ1-1 TRBD1 TRBV7-9 16 few TGTGCCAGCAGCTTAGTTCCCAGGGGGCTCACCACTGAAGCTTTCTTT CASSLVPRGLTTEAFF
TRBJ1-1 . TRBV12-3/TRBV12-4 13 many TGTGCCAGCAGTTCCCCAGGGAACACTGAAGCTTTCTTT CASSSPGNTEAFF
TRBJ1-2 . TRBV6-1 17 many TGTGCCAGCGAGTCGGGACAAAATTTATTCCCGAACTATGGCTACACCTTC CASESGQNLFPNYGYTF
TRBJ1-2 . TRBV5-6 14 many TGTGCCAGCAGCATAGACGGGTCTAGGTATGGCTACACCTTC CASSIDGSRYGYTF
TRBJ2-5 TRBD2 TRBV3-1 17 many TGTGCCAGCAGCCAGAGAGTAGCGGGGGGACAGCAAGAGACCCAGTACTTC CASSQRVAGGQQETQYF
TRBJ2-3 . TRBV28 15 . TGTGCCAGCAGGACACAGGCTGGGAACACAGATACGCAGTATTTT CASRTQAGNTDTQYF
TRBJ1-4 . TRBV5-8 17 many TGTGCCAGCAGCTCGGGAGAGTTTTGGGGGGCGGACGAAAAACTGTTTTTT CASSSGEFWGADEKLFF
TRBJ1-4 TRBD1 TRBV6-1 17 many TGTGCCAGTACTCCGGGACAGGGAATAGTTACTAATGAAAAACTGTTTTTT CASTPGQGIVTNEKLFF
TRBJ2-2 . TRBV12-3/TRBV12-4 16 many TGTGCCAGCAGTTTAGATCCGGGACTCAACACCGGGGAGCTGTTTTTT CASSLDPGLNTGELFF
TRBJ1-6 . TRBV25-1 14 many TGTGCCAGCAGTCACGACAAGGTCCATTCACCCCTCCACTTT CASSHDKVHSPLHF
TRBJ2-2 . TRBV7-3 13 many TGTGCCAGCAGCTCTACCGGCACCGGGGAGCTGTTTTTT CASSSTGTGELFF
TRBJ2-3 TRBD2 TRBV7-9 17 many TGTGCCAGCAGCCCTGCGGGGCTAGCGGGAGCCTCAGATACGCAGTATTTT CASSPAGLAGASDTQYF
TRBJ2-7 . TRBV6-1 14 many TGTGCCAGCAGACTGACCCGACACAGGGACGAGCAGTACTTC CASRLTRHRDEQYF
TRBJ1-5 . TRBV9 14 few TGTGCCAGCAGCGCGAACGAAGGCAATCAGCCCCAGCATTTT CASSANEGNQPQHF